The TCR beta chain under discussion was sequenced for a study of T cell responses to AZD1222 COVID-19 vaccine. Sequencing used immunoSEQ multiplex PCR; TCRdb keeps in-frame clones, though not all of them. The data contain 91,000 or so clones, 80% to 95% of them singletons. This CDR3 has 13 amino acids. Trimming cost V 5 bases and J 4 bases, with 8 bases left between them. Germline V gene lookup returns CDR1 LNHDA and CDR2 SQIVND (reference sequence). The source is an adult who received the AZD1222 COVID-19 vaccine. The chain joins TRBV19 to TRBJ1-4; a weak D match, TRBD1 (5 bases). The starting material was peripheral blood, obtained 28 days after the second AZD1222 dose. CDR3 protein: CASSFQGNEKLFF. CDR3 DNA: TGTGCCAGTAGTTTCCAGGGTAATGAAAAACTGTTTTTT.